The clone carrying this T cell receptor beta chain is judged medium-sized. Its matching antigen is unknown. This sample was included in a study of stem cell transplantation in POMP-related autoinflammatory disease. Study-level background: Hypothesis: faulty thymoproteasomes impair CD8+ T-cell selection, skewing TRB repertoires. Findings of the study overall: In PRAID patients, the number of distinct TRB V-J gene pairings was restricted.

Method: immunoSEQ multiplex PCR; TCRdb's copy keeps in-frame clones and lacks some. This sample has several thousand clones, with 88% found just once. CDR1 is MGHRA and CDR2 is YSYEKL in the germline V gene. The V end lost 2 bases, the J end lost 6 bases, and 16 bases lay between the germline ends. The CDR3 is 16 residues long. The sample in question was CD8+ T cells from PBMCs, obtained after stem cell transplantation. The sequence derives from a human patient with POMP-related autoinflammation and immune dysregulation (PRAID). The graft donor may account for some of the T cells. This chain connects TRBV4-1 to TRBJ1-4; maybe TRBD1 (5 bases). The CDR3 sequence is CASSQSGTGVHEKLFF. CDR3 DNA: TGCGCCAGCAGCCAAAGCGGAACAGGAGTTCATGAAAAACTGTTTTTT.